This TCR beta chain was captured by sequencing in a study of vaccination and CD4 T cells after COVID-19. Noted treatment: approximately 10-day PBMC culture with coronavirus spike peptide pools or control peptides (ViraFEST assay). This clonotype was observed a few times. Antigen unknown. The CDR3 is made up of 16 amino acids. Germline CDR1 and CDR2: SGHVS and FQNEAQ. V lost 5 bases to trimming and J lost 7 bases; unmatched junction nucleotides: 9. Sequenced with the Oncomine TCR Beta short-read assay was DNA taken from cultured CD4+ T cells. TCRdb itself ran the PCR reads through MiXCR, one entry per CDR3 protein. Of 15,000 to 20,000 distinct CDR3 sequences listed, 45% to 60% are singletons.

The material was CD4+ T cells from blood, cultured in vitro, obtained after SARS-CoV-2 vaccination. The TCR sequence derives from a human donor who had recovered from COVID-19. V gene TRBV7-8 combines with J gene TRBJ2-3; 13 positions match TRBD2. The CDR3 sequence: CASSEKTGLAGNTQYF. The CDR3 nucleotides are TGTGCCAGCAGCGAAAAAACGGGACTAGCGGGGAATACGCAGTATTTT. Full variable domain (remainder filled in from reference TRBV7-8 and TRBJ2-3): GAGVSQSPRYKVAKRGQDVALRCDPISGHVSLFWYQQALGQGPEFLTYFQNEAQLDKSGLPSDRFFAERPEGSVSTLKIQRTQQEDSAVYLCASSEKTGLAGNTQYFGPGTRLTVL.